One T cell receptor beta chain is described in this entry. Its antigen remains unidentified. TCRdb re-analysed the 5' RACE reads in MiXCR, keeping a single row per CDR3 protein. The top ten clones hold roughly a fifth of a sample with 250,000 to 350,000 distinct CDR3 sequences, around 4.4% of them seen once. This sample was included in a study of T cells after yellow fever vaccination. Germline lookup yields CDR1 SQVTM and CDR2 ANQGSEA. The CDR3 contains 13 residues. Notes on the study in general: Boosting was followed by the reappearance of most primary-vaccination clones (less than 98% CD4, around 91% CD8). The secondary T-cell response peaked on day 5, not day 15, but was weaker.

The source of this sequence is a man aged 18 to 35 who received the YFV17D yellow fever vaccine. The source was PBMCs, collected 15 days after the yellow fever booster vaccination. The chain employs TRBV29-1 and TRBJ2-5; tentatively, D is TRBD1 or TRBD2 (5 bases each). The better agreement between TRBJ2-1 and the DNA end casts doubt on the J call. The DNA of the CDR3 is TGCAGCGTTGAAATCGGGGCAGGAGAGACCCAGTTCTTC. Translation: CSVEIGAGETQFF.